The 10 T cell receptor beta chains below were found in one sample sequenced in a study of shared clonotypes between healthy human individuals. Produced via immunoSEQ multiplex PCR; TCRdb's table is partial and in-frame only. The top ten hold approximately 0.39% of the sample, which has approximately 2,300,000 clones, 80% to 95% seen once. The sample was naive CD4+ T cells from PBMCs. The subset here: CD45RA+ positively selected. These TCRs come from a man between 18 and 35 years old in good health. Some clones in this sample may be carry-over from other donors' samples.

The chain employs TRBV7-8 and TRBJ1-5, with D possibly TRBD1 on 5 matching bases. CDR1 is SGHVS and CDR2 is FQNEAQ in the germline V gene. V shed 0 bases and J shed 6 bases, with 6 bases lying between them. This CDR3 contains 13 residues. CDR3 bases: TGTGCCAGCAGCTTAGCGGGGCCTCAGCCCCAGCATTTT. It translates to CASSLAGPQPQHF. Full variable domain (remainder filled in from reference TRBV7-8 and TRBJ1-5): GAGVSQSPRYKVAKRGQDVALRCDPISGHVSLFWYQQALGQGPEFLTYFQNEAQLDKSGLPSDRFFAERPEGSVSTLKIQRTQQEDSAVYLCASSLAGPQPQHFGDGTRLSIL.

The chain employs TRBV5-1 and TRBJ2-4, with D maybe TRBD1 (6 bases). Trimming pared 2 bases from V and 6 bases from J, leaving 24 bases between. The CDR3 extends over 18 amino acids. Germline-derived CDR1 and CDR2 are SGHRS and YFSETQ. Here the CDR3 DNA reads TGCGCCAGCAGCTTTAAGGGGGTGCAAAGCCCCCCTGGAAACATTCAGTACTTC. Protein: CASSFKGVQSPPGNIQYF.

The CDR3 reads CASRSSTVGANVLTF. The CDR3 nucleotides read TGTGCCAGCAGGAGCTCAACCGTCGGGGCCAACGTCCTGACTTTC. The chain couples TRBV6-5 to TRBJ2-6, with D hard to call. The CDR3 covers 15 residues. Germline-derived CDR1 and CDR2 are MNHEY and SVGAGI. V lost 6 bases and J 4 bases, leaving 13 bases between the germline ends.

V gene TRBV10-3 combines with J gene TRBJ1-5, with D possibly matching TRBD1 (6 bases). The CDR3 consists of 14 residues. V shed 5 bases and J shed 6 bases, with 14 bases lying between them. Per the germline V gene, CDR1 is ENHRY and CDR2 is SYGVKD. The CDR3 loop is CAISQVQGVQPQHF. The CDR3 DNA is TGTGCCATCAGTCAGGTACAGGGTGTTCAGCCCCAGCATTTT.

The chain joins TRBV9 to TRBJ2-3; weak D call: TRBD2 (5 bases). V was pared by 0 bases and J by 2 bases, with 10 bases between. CDR1 and CDR2 from the germline V gene are SGDLS and YYNGEE. The CDR3 covers 15 residues. The CDR3 protein is CASSVDPGNTDTQYF. The CDR3 DNA reads as TGTGCCAGCAGCGTAGATCCGGGGAACACAGATACGCAGTATTTT.

The CDR3 spells CASSFRGTGAQGYGYTF. Written as DNA, the CDR3 is TGTGCCAGCAGCTTTCGTGGGACAGGGGCTCAGGGGTATGGCTACACCTTC. The rearrangement links TRBV7-9 to TRBJ1-2; TRBD1 matches at 10 bases. V lost 3 bases to trimming and J lost 5 bases; unmatched junction nucleotides: 12. This CDR3 is 17 amino acids long. Looked up from germline, CDR1 is SEHNR and CDR2 is FQNEAQ (reference sequence).

This chain joins TRBV29-1 and TRBJ2-3; D may correspond to TRBD1 or TRBD2 (5 bases each). The CDR3 runs 14 residues. From germline, CDR1 is SQVTM and CDR2 ANQGSEA. Trimming pared 5 bases from V and 4 bases from J, leaving 16 bases between. CDR3: CSVPDPLGADTQYF. CDR3 nucleotide sequence: TGCAGCGTTCCGGACCCCTTGGGGGCAGATACGCAGTATTTT.

As for this clone: The sample holds other DNA sequences that translate to the same CDR3. This chain joins TRBV2 and TRBJ2-1; 8 positions match TRBD2. Per germline, CDR1 SNHLY and CDR2 FYNNEI. The length of the CDR3 is 11 residues. V shed 4 bases, J shed 10 bases, and the junction held 0 bases outside the gene matches. The CDR3 DNA reads TGTGCCAGCAGTGTAGCGGGAGAGCAGTTCTTC. Its protein is CASSVAGEQFF.

This rearrangement joins TRBV7-9 to TRBJ1-4; the D gene is possibly TRBD1 (5 bases). V dropped 2 bases and J dropped 8 bases, with 9 bases sitting between them. The germline V gene has CDR1 SEHNR and CDR2 FQNEAQ (reference sequence). This CDR3 has 13 amino acids. The CDR3 region has the DNA TGTGCCAGCAGCTTACAGCCAGGGGAAAAACTGTTTTTT. Translating gives CASSLQPGEKLFF.

In its sample, this clone was seen once. This rearrangement joins TRBV6-5 to TRBJ1-1; the D gene is possibly TRBD1 (6 bases). The CDR3 covers 11 residues. V lost 6 bases to trimming and J lost 9 bases, with 11 bases between them. Germline V lookup: CDR1 MNHEY, CDR2 SVGAGI. CDR3: CASRRDRKAFF. DNA of the CDR3: TGTGCCAGCAGACGCGACAGGAAAGCTTTCTTT.